This passage covers 10 T cell receptor beta chains from one sample sequenced in a study of CD8 T cells in ankylosing spondylitis. MiXCR, applied by TCRdb to the 5' RACE reads, yields one record per CDR3 protein. Of around 340,000 distinct CDR3 sequences in the sample, 20% were seen once. What was sequenced was blood, either unsorted or a sorted T cell fraction (not recorded which). Receptors originate from a male donor with ankylosing spondylitis or in good health (not recorded which).

This clonotype was recorded at least ten times. CDR3: CASSPPGDQPQHF. Written as DNA, the CDR3 is TGTGCCAGCAGTCCCCCTGGGGATCAGCCCCAGCATTTT. The chain recombines TRBV12-3 or TRBV12-4 with TRBJ1-5; D uncertain. The CDR3 consists of 13 residues. Trimming shortened V by 5 bases and J by 5 bases, and 10 bases separated the two germline ends.

This clonotype was seen a handful of times. The chain joins TRBV7-8 to TRBJ2-1; D gene uncertain. Trimming pared 5 bases from V and 7 bases from J, leaving 9 bases between. There are 12 residues in the CDR3. CDR1 is SGHVS, CDR2 FQNEAQ, per germline. The CDR3 DNA is TGTGCCAGCAGCGCTGTGGGGAATGAGCAGTTCTTC. Its translation is CASSAVGNEQFF. Complete variable domain (other parts from reference TRBV7-8 and TRBJ2-1): GAGVSQSPRYKVAKRGQDVALRCDPISGHVSLFWYQQALGQGPEFLTYFQNEAQLDKSGLPSDRFFAERPEGSVSTLKIQRTQQEDSAVYLCASSAVGNEQFFGPGTRLTVL.

The sample holds a few counts of this clonotype. One end of the junction fails to match germline, which may point to a read error. The rearrangement links TRBV29-1 to TRBJ1-1; D perhaps matches TRBD1 (5 bases). The CDR3 consists of 14 residues. Germline CDR1 and CDR2: SQVTM and ANQGSEA. In DNA form, the CDR3 reads TGCAGCGTCGAAGGCCGAGGGGCTGGAAGAGAAGCTTTCTTT. It codes for CSVEGRGAGREAFF.

The chain links TRBV9 to TRBJ2-5, with a tentative D call TRBD1 (5 bases). This CDR3 is built from 14 residues. Between the trimmed V and J ends, which lost 0 bases and 4 bases, there was a span of 10 bases. CDR1 and CDR2 (germline): SGDLS, YYNGEE. The CDR3 DNA reads as TGTGCCAGCAGCGTAGGGGGCGAACCAGAGACCCAGTACTTC. Translation gives CASSVGGEPETQYF.

This clonotype has a handful of counts. The chain is built from TRBV2 and TRBJ2-7; D is ambiguous. The CDR3 covers 12 residues. Trimming shortened V by 2 bases and J by 3 bases, and 5 bases separated the two germline ends. Germline lookup yields CDR1 SNHLY and CDR2 FYNNEI. The CDR3 nucleotides read TGTGCCAGCAGTGAAAGCTTCTACGAGCAGTACTTC. Protein sequence: CASSESFYEQYF.

This clonotype was seen more than once but under ten times. The chain uses TRBV11-2 and TRBJ1-5, with a possible D match to TRBD1 (5 bases). The V and J ends lost 5 bases and 3 bases respectively, with 23 bases between them. The CDR3 is made up of 18 amino acids. CDR1 is SGHAT, CDR2 FQNNGV, per germline. The CDR3 region is CASSQTGQNRYLNQPQHF. The CDR3 DNA sequence: TGTGCCAGCAGCCAGACGGGCCAAAACAGGTACCTCAATCAGCCCCAGCATTTT.

This clonotype was counted between two and nine times. This chain links TRBV7-8 with TRBJ2-5, with 9 nucleotides matching TRBD1. Germline V CDR1 and CDR2: SGHVS, FQNEAQ. V was pared by 4 bases and J by 3 bases, with 12 bases of the junction left unmatched. This CDR3 is 17 amino acids long. CDR3 in amino acids: CASSSQHTRTGEETQYF. CDR3 DNA sequence: TGTGCCAGCAGCTCCCAACACACTCGGACAGGGGAAGAGACCCAGTACTTC.

This clonotype was detected a few times. This rearrangement joins TRBV7-9 to TRBJ1-4, with 9 bases fitting TRBD1. The CDR3 covers 15 residues. Germline CDR1 is SEHNR and CDR2 is FQNEAQ (reference sequence). After removal of 5 bases from V and 4 bases from J, the junction contained 5 bases not matched to a gene. CDR3 in DNA: TGTGCCAGCAGCCCGTGGGACAGGGTTAATGAAAAACTGTTTTTT. Translated, it gives CASSPWDRVNEKLFF.

This clonotype has only a few counts. The rearrangement joins TRBV19 to TRBJ2-1, with 7 bases lining up with TRBD1. J was trimmed by 3 bases and V by 5 bases; bases with no gene match: 13. CDR3 size: 17 residues. From germline, CDR1 is LNHDA and CDR2 SQIVND (reference sequence). CDR3 in DNA: TGTGCCAGTAGTTCCAATCCCGGGACAGAGTTCTACAATGAGCAGTTCTTC. It yields the protein CASSSNPGTEFYNEQFF. Variable domain in full (rest from reference TRBV19 and TRBJ2-1): DGGITQSPKYLFRKEGQNVTLSCEQNLNHDAMYWYRQDPGQGLRLIYYSQIVNDFQKGDIAEGYSVSREKKESFPLTVTSAQKNPTAFYLCASSSNPGTEFYNEQFFGPGTRLTVL.

This clonotype was seen more than once but under ten times. V usage is TRBV11-2 and J usage is TRBJ2-7, with 10 bases matching TRBD2. The junction had 6 bases not matched to a gene; V was cut back by 5 bases and J by 2 bases. Germline CDR1 SGHAT, CDR2 FQNNGV. The CDR3 length is 15 residues. CDR3 coding DNA: TGTGCCAGCAGCCCACTAGCGGGGACCACCTACGAGCAGTACTTC. Translation: CASSPLAGTTYEQYF.